This entry lists 14 T cell receptor beta chains sequenced from one sample in a study of cytomegalovirus exposure and HLA in healthy donors. This PCR relied on a set of 60 Vbeta primers and 13 Jbeta primers. TCRdb's copy holds only in-frame clones and misses some; the assay was immunoSEQ multiplex PCR. The sample shows 85,000 to 100,000 clones, approximately 80% of them seen only once. Sequenced: PBMCs. The receptors were gathered from a man in his 60s in good health and CMV-seropositive.

This clone was seen only once. The chain combines TRBV15 with TRBJ2-2; 7 nucleotides line up with TRBD1. The V gene's germline CDR1 is LNHNV and CDR2 YYDKDF (reference sequence). The CDR3 contains 16 residues. With 5 bases clipped from V and 2 bases from J, the junction kept 8 bases outside the gene matches. The CDR3 region has the DNA TGTGCCACCAGCCTTGGTAGGGGGCCTAACACCGGGGAGCTGTTTTTT. This codes for CATSLGRGPNTGELFF. The full variable domain, completed using reference TRBV15 and TRBJ2-2, is DAMVIQNPRYQVTQFGKPVTLSCSQTLNHNVMYWYQQKSSQAPKLLFHYYDKDFNNEADTPDNFQSRRPNTSFCFLDIRSPGLGDTAMYLCATSLGRGPNTGELFFGEGSRLTVL.

The V gene is TRBV27, the J gene TRBJ1-2; 11 positions agree with TRBD1. Looked up from germline, CDR1 is MNHEY and CDR2 is SMNVEV (reference sequence). The CDR3 contains 15 residues. V was clipped by 5 bases and J by 8 bases; unmatched bases: 10. The chain's CDR3 is CASSPLAGTGGGYTF. CDR3 coding DNA: TGTGCCAGCAGTCCGCTGGCAGGGACAGGGGGGGGCTACACCTTC.

In its sample, this clone was seen once. This chain joins TRBV5-1 and TRBJ2-7, with TRBD2 matching 9 bases. CDR3 length: 14 residues. With V trimmed by 6 bases and J by 3 bases, 7 bases remained unmatched. From germline, CDR1 is SGHRS and CDR2 YFSETQ. CDR3 coding DNA: TGCGCCAGCACCACAGCGGGGGGCATCTACGAGCAGTACTTC. Its translation is CASTTAGGIYEQYF.

This rearrangement joins TRBV6-1 to TRBJ1-5; TRBD1 aligns across 7 bases. Germline V CDR1 and CDR2: MNHNS, SASEGT. CDR3 length: 14 residues. V lost 6 bases, J lost 4 bases, and 6 bases stayed unmatched. In nucleotides, the CDR3 is TGTGCCAGCAGAGGGACAGTCCCGAATCAGCCCCAGCATTTT. Protein product: CASRGTVPNQPQHF.

This clone showed up just once. The genes are TRBV7-2 and TRBJ2-7; 10 nucleotides align to TRBD1. The CDR3 is 15 residues long. Germline assignment: CDR1 SGHTA and CDR2 FQGNSA. The trim removed 5 bases at V and 2 bases at J, leaving 6 bases unmatched. The CDR3 region is CASSAKGTGAYEQYF. The CDR3 DNA sequence: TGTGCCAGCAGCGCCAAGGGGACAGGGGCCTACGAGCAGTACTTC.

The V gene is TRBV4-3, the J gene TRBJ2-3, with 8 positions matching TRBD2. Germline V gene data show CDR1 as LGHNA and CDR2 as YSLEER. This CDR3 is 16 amino acids long. The trim removed 1 base at V and 1 base at J, leaving 4 bases unmatched. The CDR3 here is CASSQVAGSRTDTQYF. As DNA, the CDR3 is TGCGCCAGCAGCCAAGTAGCGGGGAGCCGCACAGATACGCAGTATTTT.

The chain has TRBV5-6 and TRBJ2-5, with D tentatively TRBD1 (5 bases). This CDR3 contains 14 residues. From germline, CDR1 is SGHDT and CDR2 YYEEEE. With 4 bases removed from V and 4 bases from J, the gap between germline ends came to 14 bases. The CDR3 nucleotides read TGTGCCAGCAGCCTAAAGACAGTAACAGAGACCCAGTACTTC. Residues: CASSLKTVTETQYF.

This sequence joins TRBV18 and TRBJ2-5; D possibly corresponds to TRBD2 (5 bases). Germline CDR1 is KGHSH and CDR2 is LQKENI. The length of the CDR3 is 15 residues. With 5 bases removed from V and 3 bases from J, the gap between germline ends came to 16 bases. CDR3 amino acids: CASSKDLTTKETQYF. CDR3 coding DNA: TGTGCCAGCTCAAAGGACCTGACTACGAAAGAGACCCAGTACTTC.

The V call is TRBV10-2, the J call TRBJ1-1; D gene unclear. The CDR3 contains 14 residues. Germline V gene sequence: CDR1 WSHSY, CDR2 SAAADI. Trimming took 8 bases from V and 0 from J, leaving 13 bases between them. For the CDR3, the DNA is TGCGCCAGCCTCTACACCGGGATGAACACTGAAGCTTTCTTT. Translation: CASLYTGMNTEAFF.

The chain has TRBV9 and TRBJ2-2; 8 bases match TRBD2. The germline V gene encodes CDR1 SGDLS and CDR2 YYNGEE. The CDR3 is 16 residues long. V was pared by 4 bases and J by 2 bases, with 7 bases of the junction left unmatched. CDR3 protein: CASSFASGPNTGELFF. The CDR3 DNA sequence: TGTGCCAGCAGCTTCGCTAGCGGGCCAAACACCGGGGAGCTGTTTTTT.

The V call is TRBV19, the J call TRBJ2-3, with 13 bases aligning to TRBD2. The CDR3 extends over 15 amino acids. In germline, CDR1 is LNHDA, CDR2 SQIVND (reference sequence). J was trimmed by 5 bases and V by 5 bases; bases with no gene match: 4. The CDR3 nucleotides are TGTGCCAGTAGTTGGACTAGCGGGGGCCAAGATACGCAGTATTTT. It yields the protein CASSWTSGGQDTQYF.

V and J are TRBV5-1 and TRBJ1-1; D ambiguous. The CDR3 spans 14 residues. V was trimmed by 1 base and J by 1 base, leaving 8 bases between them. Germline CDR1 reads SGHRS; CDR2 reads YFSETQ. CDR3 in DNA: TGCGCCAGCAGCTTGTATTCGGGGAACACTGAAGCTTTCTTT. It encodes CASSLYSGNTEAFF.

J is TRBJ2-3 and V is TRBV10-3; 7 positions match TRBD1. The germline gives CDR1 ENHRY, CDR2 SYGVKD. The J segment lost 2 bases and the V segment lost 5 bases, leaving 7 bases of the junction unmatched. CDR3 length equals 15 residues. CDR3 sequence: CAISSDRTDTDTQYF. The CDR3 DNA sequence: TGTGCCATCAGTTCGGACAGGACCGACACAGATACGCAGTATTTT.

The chain combines TRBV23-1 with TRBJ1-1; maybe TRBD1 (6 bases). TRBV23-1 is marked as an open reading frame, function uncertain. The CDR3 extends over 20 amino acids. The germline V and J ends were trimmed by 4 bases and 0 bases, with 27 bases remaining between them. As DNA, the CDR3 is TGCGCCAGCAGTCCACCTACAGGGAAACCAGAAAGGCCGCTGAACACTGAAGCTTTCTTT. Its translation: CASSPPTGKPERPLNTEAFF.